Each of the 5 T cell receptor beta chains below was sequenced from the same sample in a study of Ad26.COV2.S vaccination and SARS-CoV-2 variants. Noted treatment: around 19 received Ad26.COV2.S at low or high dose, single or two shots; roughly 5 received placebo; per-sample allocation not given. Sampling happened 63 days after the first vaccine or placebo injection. Sequencing was performed with immunoSEQ multiplex PCR; in TCRdb, only in-frame clones are kept and a portion is missing. Here the sample spans 380,000 or so clones, about 83% being singletons. Sequencing was performed on peripheral blood, taken in a trial of Ad26.COV2.S vaccine versus placebo. These receptors were taken from a person aged 18-60 years who received the Ad26.COV2.S COVID-19 vaccine or a placebo.

The J gene is TRBJ2-7, the V gene TRBV2, with no clear D. Germline-derived CDR1 and CDR2 are SNHLY and FYNNEI. With 6 bases removed from V and 2 bases from J, the gap between germline ends came to 14 bases. The CDR3 is 14 residues long. CDR3 sequence (DNA): TGTGCCAGCAGCAAAGGCGATTCTGCCTACGAGCAGTACTTC. It encodes CASSKGDSAYEQYF.

The chain uses TRBV5-5 and TRBJ1-4, with 7 bases matching TRBD1. The junction had 4 bases not matched to a gene; V was cut back by 4 bases and J by 7 bases. The CDR3 has 13 amino acids. CDR1 SGHKS and CDR2 YYEKEE come from the germline V gene (reference sequence). Here the CDR3 reads CASSRQGGEKLFF. DNA of the CDR3: TGTGCCAGCAGCCGACAGGGAGGTGAAAAACTGTTTTTT.

The chain links TRBV14 to TRBJ1-1; D is uncertain. Trimming left V 4 bases short and J 5 bases short, with 8 bases between. Germline lookup yields CDR1 SGHDN and CDR2 FVKESK. This CDR3 has 12 amino acids. The CDR3 DNA is TGTGCCAGCAGCCGGGTCGGGACTGAAGCTTTCTTT. Its protein is CASSRVGTEAFF.

CDR3: CASSLTQNYEQYF. The CDR3 bases are TGCGCCAGCAGCTTGACTCAAAACTACGAGCAGTACTTC. The chain uses TRBV5-1 and TRBJ2-7; no definite D call. Between the trimmed V and J ends, which lost 1 base and 3 bases, there was a span of 8 bases. CDR1 is SGHRS, CDR2 YFSETQ, per germline. This CDR3 spans 13 amino acids. Filled out from reference TRBV5-1 and TRBJ2-7, the complete variable domain reads KAGVTQTPRYLIKTRGQQVTLSCSPISGHRSVSWYQQTPGQGLQFLFEYFSETQRNKGNFPGRFSGRQFSNSRSEMNVSTLELGDSALYLCASSLTQNYEQYFGPGTRLTVT.

The V and J genes are TRBV7-2 and TRBJ2-1; 7 bases line up with TRBD1. CDR1 and CDR2 (germline): SGHTA, FQGNSA. J lost 2 bases, V lost 4 bases, and 5 bases had no gene match. The CDR3 sequence is 15 residues long. The CDR3 DNA follows: TGTGCCAGCAGCTCCCGGGACAGTCCCTACAATGAGCAGTTCTTC. Protein: CASSSRDSPYNEQFF. The full variable domain, in which reference TRBV7-2 and TRBJ2-1 provide the parts outside the CDR3, is GAGVSQSPSNKVTEKGKDVELRCDPISGHTALYWYRQSLGQGLEFLIYFQGNSAPDKSGLPSDRFSAERTGGSVSTLTIQRTQQEDSAVYLCASSSRDSPYNEQFFGPGTRLTVL.